These 2 T cell receptor beta chains came from one sample sequenced in a study of CD8 T cells in Susac syndrome. RNA amounts of about 0.5 to 1 ug underwent reverse transcription with random hexamers. In TCRdb, the immunoSEQ multiplex PCR reads were re-called with MiXCR into one record per CDR3 protein. This table has 200,000 to 250,000 distinct CDR3 sequences, roughly nine tenths appearing once. Source material: CD8+ T cells from PBMCs. These receptors all come from a human donor with multiple sclerosis.

Concerning this clonotype: The junction departs from the called germline gene at one end, perhaps through a read error. The chain has TRBV29-1 and TRBJ1-2; D uncertain. The germline gives CDR1 SQVTM, CDR2 ANQGSEA. The CDR3 covers 10 residues. The CDR3 is CGVGMEGYTF. The DNA of the CDR3 is TGCGGCGTCGGTATGGAAGGCTACACCTTC.

This chain uses TRBV18 with TRBJ2-7; the D is unclear. The germline CDR1 and CDR2 sequences are KGHSH and LQKENI. Between the trimmed V and J ends, which lost 3 bases and 1 base, there was a span of 13 bases. The CDR3 extends over 15 amino acids. The CDR3 sequence is CASSPERWRSYEQYF. The CDR3 region has the DNA TGTGCCAGCTCACCCGAGAGGTGGCGGTCCTACGAGCAGTACTTC.